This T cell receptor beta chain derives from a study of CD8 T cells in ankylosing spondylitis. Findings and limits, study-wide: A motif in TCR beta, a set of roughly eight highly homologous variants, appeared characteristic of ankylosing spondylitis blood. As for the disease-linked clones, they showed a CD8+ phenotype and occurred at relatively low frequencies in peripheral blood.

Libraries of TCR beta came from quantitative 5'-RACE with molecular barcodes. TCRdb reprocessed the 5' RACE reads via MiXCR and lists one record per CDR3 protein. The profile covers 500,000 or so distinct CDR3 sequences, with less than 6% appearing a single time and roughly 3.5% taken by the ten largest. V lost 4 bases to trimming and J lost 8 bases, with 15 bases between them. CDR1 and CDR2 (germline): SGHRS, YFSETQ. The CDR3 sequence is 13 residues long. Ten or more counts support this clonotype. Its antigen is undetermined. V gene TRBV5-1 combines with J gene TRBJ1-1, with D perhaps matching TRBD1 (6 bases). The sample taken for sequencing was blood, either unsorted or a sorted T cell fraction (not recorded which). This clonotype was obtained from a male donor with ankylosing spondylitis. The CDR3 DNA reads TGCGCCAGCAGCACAGGGAGTTGGACGGAAGCTTTCTTT. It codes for CASSTGSWTEAFF.